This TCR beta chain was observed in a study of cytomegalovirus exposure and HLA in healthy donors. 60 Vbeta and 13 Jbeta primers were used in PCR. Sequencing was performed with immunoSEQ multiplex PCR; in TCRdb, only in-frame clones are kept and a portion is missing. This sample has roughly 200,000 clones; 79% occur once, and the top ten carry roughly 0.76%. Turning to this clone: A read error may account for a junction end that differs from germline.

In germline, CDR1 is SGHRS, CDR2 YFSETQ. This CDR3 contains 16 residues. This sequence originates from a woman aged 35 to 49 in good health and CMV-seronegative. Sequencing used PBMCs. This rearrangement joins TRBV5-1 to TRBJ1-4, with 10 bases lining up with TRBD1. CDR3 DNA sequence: TGCGCCAGCAGCCCCCGACAGGGGGCGCTGGCTGAAGAACTGTTTTTT. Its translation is CASSPRQGALAEELFF.